The 3 T cell receptor beta chains below all came from one sample that was sequenced in a study of shared clonotypes between healthy human individuals. Method: immunoSEQ multiplex PCR; TCRdb's copy keeps in-frame clones and lacks some. The table shows over 2 million clones, with roughly 94% occurring only once. Sequencing was done on a sample of naive CD4+ T cells sorted from blood. Subset noted: CD45RA+ positively selected. Receptors originate from a man aged 18 to 29 in good health.

This chain connects TRBV9 to TRBJ2-3; TRBD2 is a possible D gene (5 bases). CDR3 length: 15 amino acids. Germline assignment: CDR1 SGDLS and CDR2 YYNGEE. V was cut by 0 bases and J by 7 bases, with 15 bases left in between. The CDR3 DNA is TGTGCCAGCAGCGTAGACTTGTCCGGGGTAAATACGCAGTATTTT. Amino acid sequence: CASSVDLSGVNTQYF.

The chain combines TRBV13 with TRBJ2-2; maybe TRBD1 (6 bases). Germline values: CDR1 PRHDT, CDR2 FYEKMQ (reference sequence). V was pared by 5 bases and J by 1 base, with 17 bases between. There are 17 residues in the CDR3. Written as DNA, the CDR3 is TGTGCCAGCAGCAGAACCCCACAGGGATTGAACACCGGGGAGCTGTTTTTT. Translated: CASSRTPQGLNTGELFF.

As concerns this clone: This sample includes further DNA sequences coding for the same CDR3. The chain has TRBV5-1 and TRBJ2-2; 8 bases match TRBD1. The ends lost 1 base at V and 2 bases at J; junction bases unmatched: 4. The CDR3 has 16 amino acids. CDR1 SGHRS and CDR2 YFSETQ come from the germline V gene. CDR3 protein: CASSLLDRANTGELFF. CDR3 DNA: TGCGCCAGCAGCTTGCTGGACAGGGCCAACACCGGGGAGCTGTTTTTT.